Following are 28 T cell receptor beta chains from one sample sequenced in a study of blood T cell repertoires in COVID-19. Produced via immunoSEQ multiplex PCR; TCRdb's table is partial and in-frame only. The table includes about 87,000 clones, under 85% detected once. Sequencing used peripheral blood. Receptors were obtained from a woman older than 75 with COVID-19, enrolled during active disease.

V gene TRBV18 combines with J gene TRBJ1-6; 8 nucleotides align to TRBD1. The V segment lost 3 bases and the J segment 8 bases; nucleotides outside the gene matches: 0. This CDR3 is 13 amino acids long. Germline CDR1 reads KGHSH; CDR2 reads LQKENI. DNA of the CDR3: TGTGCCAGCTCACCGACAGGGGATTCACCCCTCCACTTT. Translated: CASSPTGDSPLHF.

The J gene is TRBJ2-7, the V gene TRBV15, with D possibly TRBD1 on 6 matching bases. CDR3 length equals 17 residues. Germline V gives CDR1 LNHNV, CDR2 YYDKDF (reference sequence). Trimming cost V 0 bases and J 5 bases, with 20 bases left between them. The CDR3 nucleotides are TGTGCCACCAGCAGAGAGGGGAATACAGGGATAATTAACGAGCAGTACTTC. Its translation is CATSREGNTGIINEQYF.

This chain connects TRBV19 to TRBJ2-1; TRBD2 matches 12 bases. The CDR3 is 15 amino acids. Germline trimming cut 6 bases from V and 3 bases from J; bases unmatched to any gene: 3. CDR1 LNHDA and CDR2 SQIVND come from the germline V gene (reference sequence). The chain's CDR3 is CASSRLAGDYNEQFF. CDR3 in DNA: TGTGCCAGTAGCAGACTAGCGGGGGACTACAATGAGCAGTTCTTC.

This clone was detected only a few times. The chain combines TRBV15 with TRBJ2-7, with 13 bases identical to TRBD2. Per the germline V gene, CDR1 is LNHNV and CDR2 is YYDKDF (reference sequence). V lost 1 base and J lost 1; bases outside the gene matches: 10. The CDR3 totals 19 residues. Here the CDR3 reads CATSRAPTSGRRGSYEQYF. CDR3 in DNA: TGTGCCACCAGCAGAGCCCCGACTAGCGGGAGGAGGGGGTCCTACGAGCAGTACTTC. Complete variable domain (other parts from reference TRBV15 and TRBJ2-7): DAMVIQNPRYQVTQFGKPVTLSCSQTLNHNVMYWYQQKSSQAPKLLFHYYDKDFNNEADTPDNFQSRRPNTSFCFLDIRSPGLGDTAMYLCATSRAPTSGRRGSYEQYFGPGTRLTVT.

This chain joins TRBV29-1 and TRBJ2-1, with 10 bases aligning to TRBD1. The CDR3 sequence is 14 residues long. Germline values: CDR1 SQVTM, CDR2 ANQGSEA. V dropped 2 bases and J dropped 3; count of bases not matched to a gene: 1. The CDR3 DNA follows: TGCAGCGTTGAACGGGACAGGGGCTACAATGAGCAGTTCTTC. Its protein is CSVERDRGYNEQFF.

The chain carries TRBV6-1 and TRBJ2-7; tentative D call: TRBD1 (5 bases). The CDR3 totals 13 residues. CDR1 and CDR2 (germline): MNHNS, SASEGT. V was trimmed by 3 bases and J by 3 bases, leaving 9 bases between them. CDR3 protein: CASSEQGIYEQYF. CDR3 nucleotides: TGTGCCAGCAGTGAGCAGGGAATCTACGAGCAGTACTTC.

V and J are TRBV9 and TRBJ2-2; 9 bases align to TRBD1. With 1 base clipped from V and 4 bases from J, the junction kept 5 bases outside the gene matches. Germline CDR1 reads SGDLS; CDR2 reads YYNGEE. This CDR3 is 16 amino acids long. CDR3 DNA sequence: TGTGCCAGCAGCGTACGGACAGGGGTGGGCACCGGGGAGCTGTTTTTT. Translating gives CASSVRTGVGTGELFF.

The chain employs TRBV28 and TRBJ1-2; 7 bases are a match to TRBD1. This CDR3 spans 12 amino acids. The trim removed 9 bases at V and 4 bases at J, leaving 5 bases unmatched. Germline CDR1 MDHEN, CDR2 SYDVKM. The CDR3 sequence: CASRGLGYGYTF. DNA of the CDR3: TGTGCCAGTAGGGGGCTCGGCTATGGCTACACCTTC.

This chain links TRBV4-1 with TRBJ1-2; perhaps TRBD1 as D (6 bases). The ends were cut back, 2 bases at V and 6 bases at J, with 19 bases in the middle. CDR3 length: 16 amino acids. Germline V CDR1 and CDR2: MGHRA, YSYEKL. The CDR3 DNA reads TGCGCCAGCAGCCAAACGGGGGGACACGTCAGTGATGGCTACACCTTC. The encoded protein is CASSQTGGHVSDGYTF.

The V gene is TRBV19, the J gene TRBJ1-1; D is undetermined. The V end was cut by 2 bases, the J end by 10 bases, with 14 bases between. The CDR3 has 13 residues. Germline CDR1 LNHDA, CDR2 SQIVND (reference sequence). The CDR3: CASSISSPNGAFF. CDR3 DNA sequence: TGTGCCAGTAGTATATCAAGCCCCAACGGAGCTTTCTTT.

This clone has just a few counts. The rearrangement links TRBV10-3 to TRBJ1-4; D perhaps matches TRBD1 (6 bases). Per germline, CDR1 ENHRY and CDR2 SYGVKD. CDR3 length equals 17 residues. Trimming took 2 bases from V and 7 from J, leaving 20 bases between them. CDR3 in amino acids: CAISESPGGGLIEKLFF. Here the CDR3 DNA reads TGTGCCATCAGTGAGAGCCCCGGGGGGGGGCTTATTGAAAAACTGTTTTTT.

This clone was detected only once. The V call is TRBV12-5, the J call TRBJ2-7; 9 bases agree with TRBD1. The CDR3 loop spans 17 amino acids. Per the germline V gene, CDR1 is LGHNT and CDR2 is FRNRAP. The V gene end was trimmed by 5 bases and the J gene end by 0 bases; junction bases not matched to a gene: 11. DNA of the CDR3: TGTGCTAGTGGTCTCTCCCCGACAGGGGGTCTCTCCTACGAGCAGTACTTC. It specifies CASGLSPTGGLSYEQYF.

V is TRBV28 and J is TRBJ1-1, with D unclear. CDR1 is MDHEN, CDR2 SYDVKM, per germline. The CDR3 spans 12 residues. The V and J ends lost 7 bases and 7 bases respectively, with 13 bases between them. The CDR3, as DNA: TGTGCCAGCATCGGACGACTACTTGAAGCTTTCTTT. It yields the protein CASIGRLLEAFF.

Only a few counts were recorded for this clone. At the DNA level, this CDR3 is encoded by other sequences in the same sample as well. This chain links TRBV7-9 with TRBJ1-5; 8 nucleotides align to TRBD1. After removal of 8 bases from V and 5 bases from J, the junction contained 5 bases not matched to a gene. The CDR3 consists of 13 residues. Germline V gene data show CDR1 as SEHNR and CDR2 as FQNEAQ (reference sequence). The CDR3 nucleotides are TGTGCCAGCTCCCTACAGGGGGATCAGCCCCAGCATTTT. Its translation: CASSLQGDQPQHF.

Concerning this clone itself: At one end the junction does not follow the germline gene, possibly because of a read error. The CDR3 bases are TGTGCCGGCAGATCGTACTCCTACAATGAGCAGTTCTTC. Its translation: CAGRSYSYNEQFF. This sequence joins TRBV5-4 and TRBJ2-1; no firm D call. Germline CDR1 and CDR2: SGHNT and YYREEE (reference sequence). The CDR3 totals 13 residues.

The V gene is TRBV28, the J gene TRBJ2-2, with D perhaps TRBD1 (6 bases). V lost 8 bases, J lost 3 bases, and 13 bases lay in between. This CDR3 has 14 amino acids. Per germline, CDR1 MDHEN and CDR2 SYDVKM. This CDR3 is CASLTGSYTGELFF. The CDR3 coding sequence is TGTGCCAGCTTAACAGGGAGTTACACCGGGGAGCTGTTTTTT.

The genes are TRBV28 and TRBJ2-5; 9 positions agree with TRBD1. The CDR3 has 20 amino acids. Looked up from germline, CDR1 is MDHEN and CDR2 is SYDVKM. Unmatched junction bases numbered 21, after V lost 3 bases and J lost 4 bases. This CDR3 reads CASSFPPTGGAYDLSETQYF. CDR3 coding DNA: TGTGCCAGCAGTTTCCCCCCGACAGGGGGTGCCTACGACCTTTCAGAGACCCAGTACTTC. Full variable domain (outside the CDR3, taken from reference TRBV28 and TRBJ2-5): DVKVTQSSRYLVKRTGEKVFLECVQDMDHENMFWYRQDPGLGLRLIYFSYDVKMKEKGDIPEGYSVSREKKERFSLILESASTNQTSMYLCASSFPPTGGAYDLSETQYFGPGTRLLVL.

This chain connects TRBV6-2 or TRBV6-3 to TRBJ1-5; tentatively, D is TRBD1 (6 bases). Deletions cut 5 bases from V and 7 bases from J, with 12 bases between. Germline loops: CDR1 MNHEY, CDR2 SVGEGT. This CDR3 has 13 amino acids. CDR3 DNA sequence: TGTGCCAGCAGTCCCCACAGGGCCCAGCCCCAGCATTTT. Residues: CASSPHRAQPQHF.

The chain employs TRBV19 and TRBJ1-4; D possibly corresponds to TRBD1 (5 bases). V gave up 5 bases and J gave up 5 bases, with 18 bases separating them. The germline gives CDR1 LNHDA, CDR2 SQIVND (reference sequence). CDR3 length equals 16 residues. CDR3 residues: CASSYNFRAKNEKLFF. CDR3 coding DNA: TGTGCCAGTAGTTACAACTTCAGGGCTAAAAATGAAAAACTGTTTTTT.

The V and J genes are TRBV28 and TRBJ2-7; 7 positions match TRBD2. The germline CDR1 and CDR2 sequences are MDHEN and SYDVKM. Unmatched junction bases numbered 11, after V lost 5 bases and J lost 4 bases. The CDR3 totals 15 residues. This chain's CDR3 is CASSPLPGRRYEQYF. DNA of the CDR3: TGTGCCAGCAGTCCCCTTCCCGGGAGGAGGTACGAGCAGTACTTC.

The chain carries TRBV19 and TRBJ1-4, with TRBD1 matching 9 bases. The V and J ends lost 3 bases and 7 bases, in that order; junction bases with no gene match: 6. Germline lookup yields CDR1 LNHDA and CDR2 SQIVND (reference sequence). The CDR3 has 15 amino acids. The CDR3 here is CASSIIQGQGEKLFF. The CDR3 region has the DNA TGTGCCAGTAGTATCATCCAGGGACAGGGTGAAAAACTGTTTTTT.

This chain links TRBV7-9 with TRBJ2-5; D is perhaps TRBD1 (6 bases). Trimming stripped 5 bases from V and 0 bases from J, with 10 bases between. The germline CDR1 and CDR2 sequences are SEHNR and FQNEAQ (reference sequence). This CDR3 comprises 14 residues. This CDR3 is CASSTGQYQETQYF. The CDR3 DNA follows: TGTGCCAGCAGCACCGGACAGTACCAAGAGACCCAGTACTTC.

This clone was seen more than once but under ten times. The chain joins TRBV6-6 to TRBJ1-1; D unresolved. Germline CDR1 and CDR2: MNHNY and SVGAGI (reference sequence). Trimming removed 6 bases from V and 5 bases from J, with 19 bases in between. The CDR3 extends over 15 amino acids. This CDR3 reads CASRPGVGRETEAFF. DNA for the CDR3: TGTGCCAGCAGGCCCGGGGTAGGGAGGGAGACTGAAGCTTTCTTT.

The chain links TRBV5-1 to TRBJ2-7, with 8 bases aligning to TRBD2. Unmatched junction bases numbered 13, after V lost 1 base and J lost 7 bases. This CDR3 region has 16 residues. The germline V gene has CDR1 SGHRS and CDR2 YFSETQ. This CDR3 is CASSLFSGAGVTEQYF. The DNA of the CDR3 is TGCGCCAGCAGCTTGTTTAGTGGAGCGGGAGTGACTGAGCAGTACTTC. Full variable domain (outside the CDR3, taken from reference TRBV5-1 and TRBJ2-7): KAGVTQTPRYLIKTRGQQVTLSCSPISGHRSVSWYQQTPGQGLQFLFEYFSETQRNKGNFPGRFSGRQFSNSRSEMNVSTLELGDSALYLCASSLFSGAGVTEQYFGPGTRLTVT.

DNA of the CDR3: TGTGCCAGCAACCGACTAGCGGGAGTTAACGAGCAGTACTTC. It codes for CASNRLAGVNEQYF. This rearrangement joins TRBV28 to TRBJ2-7; 12 bases agree with TRBD2. Looked up from germline, CDR1 is MDHEN and CDR2 is SYDVKM. The CDR3 is 14 residues long. The V segment lost 7 bases and the J segment 5 bases; nucleotides outside the gene matches: 6.

The chain employs TRBV5-1 and TRBJ1-2; maybe TRBD1 (6 bases). Germline V CDR1 and CDR2: SGHRS, YFSETQ. This CDR3 is 14 amino acids long. V was shortened by 1 base and J by 6 bases, with 13 bases between the two germline ends. This chain's CDR3 is CASSLFRGEDGYTF. As DNA, the CDR3 is TGCGCCAGCAGCTTGTTCAGGGGCGAGGATGGCTACACCTTC. The variable domain in full, completed from reference TRBV5-1 and TRBJ1-2, reads KAGVTQTPRYLIKTRGQQVTLSCSPISGHRSVSWYQQTPGQGLQFLFEYFSETQRNKGNFPGRFSGRQFSNSRSEMNVSTLELGDSALYLCASSLFRGEDGYTFGSGTRLTVV.

This sequence joins TRBV14 and TRBJ1-1; D gene uncertain. The V end lost 0 bases, the J end lost 5 bases, and 7 bases lay between the germline ends. Germline CDR1 reads SGHDN; CDR2 reads FVKESK. This CDR3 has 13 amino acids. The CDR3 spells CASSQDGETEAFF. The CDR3 region has the DNA TGTGCCAGCAGCCAAGACGGGGAGACTGAAGCTTTCTTT.

The chain recombines TRBV7-2 with TRBJ2-3, with 7 bases matching TRBD2. There are 14 residues in the CDR3. The ends lost 5 bases at V and 5 bases at J; junction bases unmatched: 7. The germline V gene encodes CDR1 SGHTA and CDR2 FQGNSA. The CDR3 coding sequence is TGTGCCAGCAGCCCACAGCGGGGTGTAGATACGCAGTATTTT. The encoded protein is CASSPQRGVDTQYF.